The clone carrying this TCR beta chain was recorded a few times. The antigen is unknown. This CDR3 is 16 amino acids long. Trimming removed 5 bases at V and 0 bases at J, with 14 bases between. The sample comes from a study of T cell repertoires in cytomegalovirus infection. TCRdb reprocessed the reads with MiXCR, giving one entry per CDR3 protein. The sample carries 50,000 to 65,000 distinct CDR3 sequences, about 18% recorded once. Sequencing used CD8+ T cells from cultured PBMCs, obtained from culture after CMV antigen stimulation. The chain links TRBV12-3 or TRBV12-4 to TRBJ2-1; no reliable D call. The clonotype originates from a human donor in good health (CMV status not recorded). Some clones in this sample may be carry-over from other donors' samples. The CDR3 sequence is CASSPVLRVSYNEQFF. The CDR3, as DNA: TGTGCCAGCAGTCCTGTACTCCGCGTCTCCTACAATGAGCAGTTCTTC.